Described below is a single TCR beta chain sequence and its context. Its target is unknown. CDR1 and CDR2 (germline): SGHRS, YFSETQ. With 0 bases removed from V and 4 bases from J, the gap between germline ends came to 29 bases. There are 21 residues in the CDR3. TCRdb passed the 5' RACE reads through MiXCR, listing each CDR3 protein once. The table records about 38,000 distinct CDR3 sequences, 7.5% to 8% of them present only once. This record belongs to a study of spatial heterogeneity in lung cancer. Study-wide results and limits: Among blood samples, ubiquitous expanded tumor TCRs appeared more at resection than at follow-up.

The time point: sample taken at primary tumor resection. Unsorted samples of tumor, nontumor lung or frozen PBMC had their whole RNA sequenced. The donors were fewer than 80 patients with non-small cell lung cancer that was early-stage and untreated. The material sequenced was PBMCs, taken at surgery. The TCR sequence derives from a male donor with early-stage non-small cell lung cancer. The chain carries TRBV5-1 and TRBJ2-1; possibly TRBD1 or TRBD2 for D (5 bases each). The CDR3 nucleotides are TGCGCCAGCAGCTTGGCCCTCTTCCGGGGCACCAAGGCAGGAGCTTACAATGAGCAGTTCTTC. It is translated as CASSLALFRGTKAGAYNEQFF. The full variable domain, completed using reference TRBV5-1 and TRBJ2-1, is KAGVTQTPRYLIKTRGQQVTLSCSPISGHRSVSWYQQTPGQGLQFLFEYFSETQRNKGNFPGRFSGRQFSNSRSEMNVSTLELGDSALYLCASSLALFRGTKAGAYNEQFFGPGTRLTVL.